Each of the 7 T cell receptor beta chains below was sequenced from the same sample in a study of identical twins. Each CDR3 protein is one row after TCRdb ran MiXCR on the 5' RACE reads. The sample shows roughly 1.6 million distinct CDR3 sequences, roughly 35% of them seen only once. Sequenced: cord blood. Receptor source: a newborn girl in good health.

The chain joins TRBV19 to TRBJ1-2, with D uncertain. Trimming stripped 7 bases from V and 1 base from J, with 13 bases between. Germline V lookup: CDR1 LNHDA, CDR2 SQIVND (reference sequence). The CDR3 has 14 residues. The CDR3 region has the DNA TGTGCCAGTACCATGGGTTTCAATAACTATGGCTACACCTTC. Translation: CASTMGFNNYGYTF.

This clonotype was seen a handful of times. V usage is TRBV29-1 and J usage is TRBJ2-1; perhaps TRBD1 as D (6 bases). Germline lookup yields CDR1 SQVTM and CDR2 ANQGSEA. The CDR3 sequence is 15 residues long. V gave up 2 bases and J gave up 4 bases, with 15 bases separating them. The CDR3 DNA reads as TGCAGCGTTGAATCGGGACACCTAAAATACAATGAGCAGTTCTTC. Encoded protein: CSVESGHLKYNEQFF.

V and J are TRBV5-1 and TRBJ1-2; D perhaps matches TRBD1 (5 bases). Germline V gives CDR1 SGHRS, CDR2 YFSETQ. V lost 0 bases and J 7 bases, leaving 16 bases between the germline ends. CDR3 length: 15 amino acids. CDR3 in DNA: TGCGCCAGCAGCTTGGATCCAGGGAGCGGTAGTGGCTACACCTTC. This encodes CASSLDPGSGSGYTF.

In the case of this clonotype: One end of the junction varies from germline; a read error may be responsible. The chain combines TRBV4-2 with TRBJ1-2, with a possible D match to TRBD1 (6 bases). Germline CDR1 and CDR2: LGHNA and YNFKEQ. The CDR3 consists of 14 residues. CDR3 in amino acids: CAGSEWGQGYGYTF. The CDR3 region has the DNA TGTGCCGGCAGCGAATGGGGTCAGGGGTATGGCTACACCTTC.

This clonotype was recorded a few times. The CDR3: CATSPARWDTDTQYF. The CDR3 bases are TGTGCCACCAGTCCCGCTAGGTGGGACACAGATACGCAGTATTTT. The chain is built from TRBV15 and TRBJ2-3; D ambiguous. The CDR3 consists of 15 residues. CDR1 LNHNV and CDR2 YYDKDF come from the germline V gene (reference sequence). Trimming stripped 6 bases from V and 2 bases from J, with 15 bases between.

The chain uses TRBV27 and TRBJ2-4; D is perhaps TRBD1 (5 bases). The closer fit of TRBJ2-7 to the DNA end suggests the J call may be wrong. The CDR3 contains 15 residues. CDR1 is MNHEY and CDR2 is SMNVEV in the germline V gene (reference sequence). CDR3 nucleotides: TGTGCCAGCAGTTTTGGGGCAGCCCCCCCCTACGAGCAGTACTTC. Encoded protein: CASSFGAAPPYEQYF.

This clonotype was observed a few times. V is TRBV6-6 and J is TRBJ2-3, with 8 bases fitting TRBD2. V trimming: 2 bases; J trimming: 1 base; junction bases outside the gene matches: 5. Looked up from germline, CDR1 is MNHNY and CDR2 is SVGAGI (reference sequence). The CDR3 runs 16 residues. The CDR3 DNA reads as TGTGCCAGCAGTTACGGAGGGACTAGGGGCACAGATACGCAGTATTTT. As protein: CASSYGGTRGTDTQYF.